The entry that follows covers one T cell receptor beta chain sequence. This specimen belongs to a study of T cells in tuberculosis. The CDR3 has 15 residues. Per the germline V gene, CDR1 is MNHEY and CDR2 is SVGAGI. The trim removed 6 bases at V and 6 bases at J, leaving 9 bases unmatched. The method was immunoSEQ multiplex PCR; TCRdb's version includes in-frame clones alone and lacks a portion of them. This table holds tens of thousands of clones, roughly 96% found once. Unsorted cryopreserved PBMC were sequenced, averaging around 100,000 T cells per clinical donor. J is TRBJ1-4 and V is TRBV6-5; 8 nucleotides align to TRBD1. The receptor was isolated from a donor aged 10 to 29 with latent tuberculosis or without tuberculosis infection. The sample comprised PBMCs. The CDR3 spells CASRRTDREHEKLFF. The CDR3 DNA reads TGTGCCAGCAGACGTACGGACAGGGAGCATGAAAAACTGTTTTTT.